The present entry profiles one T cell receptor (beta chain) with its context. Its antigen is currently unknown. The data were obtained in a study of cytomegalovirus exposure and HLA in healthy donors. Overall study context: The Caucasian-associated ancestry cluster contained about four fifths of the 300 to 450 genotyped donors.

PCR primers comprised 60 Vbeta and 13 Jbeta primers. Produced via immunoSEQ multiplex PCR; TCRdb's table is partial and in-frame only. The table lists around 160,000 clones, about two thirds of them singletons. Trimming at V came to 3 bases and at J to 5 bases, leaving 1 base not matched to a gene. The CDR3 sequence is 14 residues long. Germline lookup yields CDR1 SEHNR and CDR2 FQNEAQ (reference sequence). Findings of the study overall: Solely CMV serostatus was available to characterize immune exposure. A later examination showed that TCR association rates differed by HLA locus, with DRB1 most and HLA-C fewest.

The specimen was PBMCs. The sequence came from a woman under 30 in good health and CMV-seropositive. The chain combines TRBV7-9 with TRBJ1-4; TRBD1 aligns across 9 bases. CDR3 sequence reads: CASSLDRGNEKLFF. The CDR3 bases are TGTGCCAGCAGCTTGGACAGGGGAAATGAAAAACTGTTTTTT.